A selection of T cell receptor beta chains follows, all from one sample in a study of Graves' ophthalmopathy and Graves' hyperthyroidism. TCRdb processed the multiplex PCR reads anew with MiXCR; each CDR3 protein has one entry. This table has approximately 640,000 distinct CDR3 sequences, roughly two fifths appearing once. Sequences were obtained from peripheral blood. Receptor source: an adult man with Graves' ophthalmopathy. Each CDR3 is given with its conserved first and last residue. The order of the fields is V gene, CDR3 length, J gene, CDR3 protein.

TRBV9	15	TRBJ2-7	CASRPEEGMNTEQYF
TRBV7-9	16	TRBJ2-2	CASSQKLAPATGELFF
TRBV6-5	14	TRBJ1-4	CASSPVWGGEKLFF
TRBV10-3	13	TRBJ2-5	CAWSTGQGETQYF
TRBV10-3	15	TRBJ2-7	CAISDPGTGAREQYF
TRBV7-9	14	TRBJ2-5	CASSWSGNNQPQYF
TRBV5-1	14	TRBJ1-1	CASSPGDSSTEAFF
TRBV9	13	TRBJ2-5	CASSLGFVETQYF
TRBV29-1	13	TRBJ2-1	CSGTTLFYNEQFF
TRBV27	13	TRBJ2-5	CASSFRLGETQYF
TRBV11-2	17	TRBJ1-2	CASSSSKHPTLAYGYTF
TRBV7-3	13	TRBJ2-7	CASSSGQGHEQYF
TRBV29-1	12	TRBJ2-5	CSVLIGTETQYF
TRBV7-2	14	TRBJ1-5	CASSPDNSNQPQHF
TRBV7-9	15	TRBJ1-1	CASSLRGTANTEAFF
TRBV4-2	14	TRBJ2-5	CASSQGGFEETQYF
TRBV4-1	15	TRBJ1-2	CASSQDRPGYYGYTF
TRBV9	15	TRBJ2-7	CASSASGSLSYEQYF
TRBV4-1	15	TRBJ2-7	CASSPASGQGYEQYF
TRBV4-2	19	TRBJ2-2	CASSQDEEGGALDTGELFF
TRBV10-3	16	TRBJ2-7	CAISEMGVDRSYEQYF
TRBV20-1	14	TRBJ1-5	CSASRGKSNQPQHF
TRBV11-2	15	TRBJ1-6	CASSLQQADNSPLHF
TRBV2	13	TRBJ2-5	CASSELDSGTQYF
TRBV4-2	16	TRBJ1-1	CASSQDQAELNTEAFF
TRBV5-1	17	TRBJ2-2	CASSLEGIYGNTGELFF
TRBV27	13	TRBJ1-5	CASSTTGLGPQHF
TRBV7-2	15	TRBJ1-5	CASSLVGGSNQPQHF
TRBV20-1	14	TRBJ1-1	CSASRLTGGTEAFF